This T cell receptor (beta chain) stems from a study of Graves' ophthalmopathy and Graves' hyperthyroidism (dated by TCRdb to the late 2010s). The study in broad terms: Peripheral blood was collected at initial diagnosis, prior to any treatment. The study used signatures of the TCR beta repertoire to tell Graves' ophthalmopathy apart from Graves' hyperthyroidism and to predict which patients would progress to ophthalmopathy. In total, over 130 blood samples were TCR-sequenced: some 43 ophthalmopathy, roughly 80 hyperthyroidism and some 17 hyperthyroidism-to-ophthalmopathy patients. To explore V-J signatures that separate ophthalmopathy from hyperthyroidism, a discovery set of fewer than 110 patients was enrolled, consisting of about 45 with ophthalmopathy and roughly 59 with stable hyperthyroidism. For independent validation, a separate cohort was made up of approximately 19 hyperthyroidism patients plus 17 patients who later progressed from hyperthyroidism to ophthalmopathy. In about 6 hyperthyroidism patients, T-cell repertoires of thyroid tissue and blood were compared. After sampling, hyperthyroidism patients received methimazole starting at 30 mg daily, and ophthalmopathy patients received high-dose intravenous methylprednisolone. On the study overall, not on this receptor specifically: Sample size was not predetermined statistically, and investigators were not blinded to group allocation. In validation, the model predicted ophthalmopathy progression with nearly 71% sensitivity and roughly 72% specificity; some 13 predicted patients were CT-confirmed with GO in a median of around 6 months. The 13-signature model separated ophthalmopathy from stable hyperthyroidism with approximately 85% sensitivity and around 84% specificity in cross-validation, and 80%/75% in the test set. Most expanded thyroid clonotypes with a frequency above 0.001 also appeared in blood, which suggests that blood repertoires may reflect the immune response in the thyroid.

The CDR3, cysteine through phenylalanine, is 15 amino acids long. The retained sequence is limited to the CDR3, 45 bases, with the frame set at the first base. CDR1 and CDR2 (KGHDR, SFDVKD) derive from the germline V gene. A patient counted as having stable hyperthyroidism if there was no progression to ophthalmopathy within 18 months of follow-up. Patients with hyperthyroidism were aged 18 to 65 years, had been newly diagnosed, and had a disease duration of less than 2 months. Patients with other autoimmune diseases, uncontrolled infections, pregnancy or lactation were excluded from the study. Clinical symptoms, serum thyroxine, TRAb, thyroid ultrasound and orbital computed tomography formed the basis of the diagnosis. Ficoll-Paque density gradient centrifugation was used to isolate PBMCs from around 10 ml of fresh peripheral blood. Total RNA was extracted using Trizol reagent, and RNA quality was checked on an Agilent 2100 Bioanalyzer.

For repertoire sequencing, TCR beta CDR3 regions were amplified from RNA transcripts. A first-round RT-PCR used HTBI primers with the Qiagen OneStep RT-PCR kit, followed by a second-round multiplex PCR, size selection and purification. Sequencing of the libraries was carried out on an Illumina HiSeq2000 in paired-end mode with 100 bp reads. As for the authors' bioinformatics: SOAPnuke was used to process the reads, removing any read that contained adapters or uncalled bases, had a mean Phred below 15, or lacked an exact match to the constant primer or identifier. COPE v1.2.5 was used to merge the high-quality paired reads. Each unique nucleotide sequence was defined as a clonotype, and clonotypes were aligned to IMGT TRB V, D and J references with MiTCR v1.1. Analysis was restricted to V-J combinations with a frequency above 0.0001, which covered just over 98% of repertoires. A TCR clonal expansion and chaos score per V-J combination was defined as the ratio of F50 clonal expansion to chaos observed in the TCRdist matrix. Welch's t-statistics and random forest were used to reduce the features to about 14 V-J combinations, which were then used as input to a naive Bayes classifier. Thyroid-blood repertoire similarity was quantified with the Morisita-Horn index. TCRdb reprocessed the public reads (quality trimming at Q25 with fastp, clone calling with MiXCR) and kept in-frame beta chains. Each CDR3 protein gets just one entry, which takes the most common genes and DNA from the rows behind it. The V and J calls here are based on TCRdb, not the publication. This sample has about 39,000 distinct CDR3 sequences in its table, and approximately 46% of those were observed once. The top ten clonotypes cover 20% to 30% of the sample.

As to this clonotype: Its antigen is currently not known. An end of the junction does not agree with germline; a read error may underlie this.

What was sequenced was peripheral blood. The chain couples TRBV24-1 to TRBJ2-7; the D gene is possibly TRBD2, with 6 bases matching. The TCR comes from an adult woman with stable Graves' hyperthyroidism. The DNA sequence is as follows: TGTGCCACCAGTGATCCCCGACTAGTGGGAGACGAGCGGTACTTC. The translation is CATSDPRLVGDERYF.